This T cell receptor beta chain was found in a study of shared clonotypes between healthy human individuals. Study-wide context: The composition of the donors was a couple of women and a few men aged 18 to 49.

Points on this clone: No antigen is known for it.

The V end was cut by 0 bases, the J end by 4 bases, with 12 bases between. The CDR3 runs 15 residues. CDR1 and CDR2 from the germline V gene are SGHDN and FVKESK. Using immunoSEQ multiplex PCR, the repertoire was profiled, and TCRdb retains in-frame clones only, with some absent. Counted here are around 2.5 million clones, over 85% occurring once; the ten biggest clones make up 0.36%. Findings and limits, study-wide: Read depth was anticipated to influence clonotype sharing among donors. Rarefaction revealed incomplete sorted-subset sequencing despite large depth.

The sequencing sample was made of naive CD4+ T cells from PBMCs. Subset defined: CD45RA+ positively selected. The V call is TRBV14, the J call TRBJ1-1; D unclear. The origin of this receptor is a man aged 18 to 35 in good health. Some clones in this sample may be carry-over from other donors' samples. The CDR3 reads CASSQELGDLTEAFF. The CDR3 DNA reads as TGTGCCAGCAGCCAAGAATTGGGCGATCTCACTGAAGCTTTCTTT. Looking up the rest from reference TRBV14 and TRBJ1-1 gives the full variable domain: EAGVTQFPSHSVIEKGQTVTLRCDPISGHDNLYWYRRVMGKEIKFLLHFVKESKQDESGMPNNRFLAERTGGTYSTLKVQPAELEDSGVYFCASSQELGDLTEAFFGQGTRLTVV.